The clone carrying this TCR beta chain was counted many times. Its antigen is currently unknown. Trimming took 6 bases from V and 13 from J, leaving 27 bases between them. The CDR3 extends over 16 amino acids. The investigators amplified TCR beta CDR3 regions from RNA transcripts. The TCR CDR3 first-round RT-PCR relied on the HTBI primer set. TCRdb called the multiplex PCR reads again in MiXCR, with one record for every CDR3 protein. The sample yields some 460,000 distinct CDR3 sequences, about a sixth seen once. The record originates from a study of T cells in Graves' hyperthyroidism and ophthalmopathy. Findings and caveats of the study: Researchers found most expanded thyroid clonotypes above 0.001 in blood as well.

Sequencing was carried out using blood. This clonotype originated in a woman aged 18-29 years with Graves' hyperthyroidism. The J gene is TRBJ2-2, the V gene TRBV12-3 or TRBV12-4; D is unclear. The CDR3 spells CASSRLSITSTKGLFF. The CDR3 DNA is TGTGCCAGCAGCCGCCTGTCTATCACCTCCACAAAGGGGCTGTTTTTT.